This is a list of T cell receptor beta chains from one sample in a study of T cell responses to AZD1222 COVID-19 vaccine. Repertoires were generated with immunoSEQ multiplex PCR, while TCRdb's copy carries only in-frame clones and drops some. The sample has some 120,000 clones, 75% to 90% seen once. The material was peripheral blood, obtained 28 days after the second AZD1222 dose. Receptors were obtained from an adult who received the AZD1222 COVID-19 vaccine. Each CDR3 is given with its conserved first and last residue. D genes are given only for firm matches. Clone size is not always given. Where it is, it says once, few, many or a class for expanded clones.

DNA | CDR3 | D | J | V | size
TGTGCCAGCAGTTGGGGGGTCGACCAGCCCCAGCATTTT | CASSWGVDQPQHF | NA | TRBJ1-5 | TRBV28 | NA
TGTGCCAGCTCACCGAATGTGGCAAACACCGGGGAGCTGTTTTTT | CASSPNVANTGELFF | NA | TRBJ2-2 | TRBV18 | NA
TGCGCCAGCAGCTTGGGACAGGTGATAGGAGAAAAACTGTTTTTT | CASSLGQVIGEKLFF | NA | TRBJ1-4 | TRBV5-1 | few
TGTGCCAGCAGTGAGTTCCGGGACAGAGATACGCAGTATTTT | CASSEFRDRDTQYF | TRBD1 | TRBJ2-3 | TRBV6-4 | NA
TGTGCCAGCAGCCAAGATCTTAGCGGGTTTGGTGGCTACACCTTC | CASSQDLSGFGGYTF | NA | TRBJ1-2 | TRBV14 | NA
TGTGCCGGGACAGGGAGTTACGAGCAGTACTTC | CAGTGSYEQYF | TRBD1 | TRBJ2-7 | TRBV30 | once
TGTGCCTGGGGGGACAGTTTCACTGAAGCTTTCTTT | CAWGDSFTEAFF | TRBD1 | TRBJ1-1 | TRBV30 | NA
TGTGCCAGCAGTGCCCCCTCTGGAAACACCATATATTTT | CASSAPSGNTIYF | NA | TRBJ1-3 | TRBV5-6 | NA
TGTGCCAGCTCACCAGGGCTAGCGGGGGATCCCTACGAGCAGTACTTC | CASSPGLAGDPYEQYF | TRBD2 | TRBJ2-7 | TRBV18 | NA
TGTGCCAGCAGCTTAGTGGAGGATGTGGCAGCTTTCTTT | CASSLVEDVAAFF | NA | TRBJ1-1 | TRBV7-2 | NA
TGTGCCAGCATCGAAGATCAGGGGGGGTATAGCAATCAGCCCCAGCATTTT | CASIEDQGGYSNQPQHF | TRBD1 | TRBJ1-5 | TRBV2 | NA
TGTGCCAGCAGCGTAGAGATCGGCCAGGCTCGGTACTTAGGCTATGGCTACACCTTC | CASSVEIGQARYLGYGYTF | NA | TRBJ1-2 | TRBV9 | NA
TGCGCCAGCAGCTGGGGCGGGACAGCAACTAATGAAAAACTGTTTTTT | CASSWGGTATNEKLFF | TRBD1 | TRBJ1-4 | TRBV5-1 | few
TGTGCCAGCAGCCGGACAGGGGTCACTGAAGCTTTCTTT | CASSRTGVTEAFF | TRBD1 | TRBJ1-1 | TRBV7-9 | NA
TGTGCCAGCAGCGTAGCTGCCCGGGGAGGTGAAAAACTGTTTTTT | CASSVAARGGEKLFF | NA | TRBJ1-4 | TRBV9 | NA
TGTGCCAGCAGCCTACAGGGGCCTGGGGAGCTGTTTTTT | CASSLQGPGELFF | TRBD1 | TRBJ2-2 | TRBV12-3/TRBV12-4 | NA
TGCGCCAGCAGCTTCGGCGGGGGGCTCGGAAAACTGTTTTTT | CASSFGGGLGKLFF | NA | TRBJ1-4 | TRBV5-1 | NA
TGTGCCAGCAGTTTAACCAGGTTGACTCAGCCCCAGCATTTT | CASSLTRLTQPQHF | NA | TRBJ1-5 | TRBV27 | NA
TGTGCCGGCAGTTTCAGGGGTAACTCCCCGGGGACTGAAGCTTTCTTT | CAGSFRGNSPGTEAFF | NA | TRBJ1-1 | TRBV28 | NA
TGTGCCATCAGTTCGTCAGGGGACGACTATGGCTACACCTTC | CAISSSGDDYGYTF | NA | TRBJ1-2 | TRBV10-3 | NA
TGCGCCAGCAGCGGGGCACACGAAGATACGCAGTATTTT | CASSGAHEDTQYF | NA | TRBJ2-3 | TRBV5-1 | NA
TGTGCCAGCAGTATACAGGAAGACTATGGCTACACCTTC | CASSIQEDYGYTF | NA | TRBJ1-2 | TRBV11-1 | NA
TGTGCCAGTAGTGCCCCCCGACTAGCGGGGGGGCTGGAGACCCAGTACTTC | CASSAPRLAGGLETQYF | TRBD2 | TRBJ2-5 | TRBV19 | NA
TGCGCCAGCACTACTCTGGAGGGGCGGAATGGCTACACCTTC | CASTTLEGRNGYTF | NA | TRBJ1-2 | TRBV4-1 | NA
TGTGCCAGCAGTGACAGGGGGAACCCTGAAGCTTTCTTT | CASSDRGNPEAFF | TRBD1 | TRBJ1-1 | TRBV28 | NA
TGCAGCGCGGGGGACCTCAGGGTGGCTTTCTTT | CSAGDLRVAFF | NA | TRBJ1-1 | TRBV29-1 | few
TGTGCCAGCAGCTTAGAAGTGAAAAACTATGGCTACACCTTC | CASSLEVKNYGYTF | NA | TRBJ1-2 | TRBV7-9 | once
TGTGCCAGTAGTACGCAGGCTGTGGACAATGAGCAGTTCTTC | CASSTQAVDNEQFF | NA | TRBJ2-1 | TRBV19 | NA
TGTGCCAGCAGTTTTGACAGATCTGGAAACACCATATATTTT | CASSFDRSGNTIYF | NA | TRBJ1-3 | TRBV6-5 | once
TGTGCCAGCAGCGTAGACGGAGCAAGCACAGATACGCAGTATTTT | CASSVDGASTDTQYF | NA | TRBJ2-3 | TRBV9 | NA
TGTGCCAGCAGCGGAGGGACAGGACCAGGCGTTGGGAGCAATCAGCCCCAGCATTTT | CASSGGTGPGVGSNQPQHF | TRBD1 | TRBJ1-5 | TRBV9 | NA
TGTGCCAGCTCAGAATCCGGGGACACTGAAGCTTTCTTT | CASSESGDTEAFF | NA | TRBJ1-1 | TRBV18 | NA
TGTGCCAGCAGCTTGGGCCACTTTAATTCACCCCTCCACTTT | CASSLGHFNSPLHF | NA | TRBJ1-6 | TRBV5-4 | NA
TGTGCCAGTAGTATTACGCGGAATCAGCCCCAGCATTTT | CASSITRNQPQHF | NA | TRBJ1-5 | TRBV19 | NA
TGTGCCAGCAGCTTTCAAGGGCGCACTGAAGCTTTCTTT | CASSFQGRTEAFF | NA | TRBJ1-1 | TRBV5-6 | NA
TGTGCCACCAGTGTCAGGGGGGGCAGGTACAATGAGCAGTTCTTC | CATSVRGGRYNEQFF | NA | TRBJ2-1 | TRBV24-1 | few
TGTGCCAGCAGCGGCCGACTAGCGGGGGGCCGCCCTGACATTCAGTACTTC | CASSGRLAGGRPDIQYF | TRBD2 | TRBJ2-4 | TRBV9 | NA
TGTGCCAGCAGTTACGACCCGGGCACAGATACGCAGTATTTT | CASSYDPGTDTQYF | NA | TRBJ2-3 | TRBV6-2/TRBV6-3 | NA
TGCGCCAGCAGCCAAGCTCCCGACAGGAACTATGGCTACACCTTC | CASSQAPDRNYGYTF | NA | TRBJ1-2 | TRBV4-1 | NA
TGTGCCAGCAGCCAAAAATGGGGCAGTTCCACAGATACGCAGTATTTT | CASSQKWGSSTDTQYF | NA | TRBJ2-3 | TRBV11-2 | NA
TGTGCCAGCAGCTTAAGTGGCGATACTCAAGAAGCTTTCTTT | CASSLSGDTQEAFF | NA | TRBJ1-1 | TRBV7-6 | NA
TGTGCCTGGAGTACAGCGAACTCTGGGGCCAACGTCCTGACTTTC | CAWSTANSGANVLTF | NA | TRBJ2-6 | TRBV30 | NA
TGCGCCAGCAGTTATATGGACAACACCGGGGAGCTGTTTTTT | CASSYMDNTGELFF | NA | TRBJ2-2 | TRBV5-1 | NA
TGCGCCAGCAGAAATTCGGGGGCAGATAATTCACCCCTCCACTTT | CASRNSGADNSPLHF | NA | TRBJ1-6 | TRBV10-2 | few
TGTGCCAGTAAAAGGGCAGGGAACACTGAAGCTTTCTTT | CASKRAGNTEAFF | NA | TRBJ1-1 | TRBV19 | NA
TGTGCCAGCAGCTCTCCGGACAGGCCCGTACCTACGTTGCAGTACTTC | CASSSPDRPVPTLQYF | TRBD1 | TRBJ2-7 | TRBV5-4 | NA